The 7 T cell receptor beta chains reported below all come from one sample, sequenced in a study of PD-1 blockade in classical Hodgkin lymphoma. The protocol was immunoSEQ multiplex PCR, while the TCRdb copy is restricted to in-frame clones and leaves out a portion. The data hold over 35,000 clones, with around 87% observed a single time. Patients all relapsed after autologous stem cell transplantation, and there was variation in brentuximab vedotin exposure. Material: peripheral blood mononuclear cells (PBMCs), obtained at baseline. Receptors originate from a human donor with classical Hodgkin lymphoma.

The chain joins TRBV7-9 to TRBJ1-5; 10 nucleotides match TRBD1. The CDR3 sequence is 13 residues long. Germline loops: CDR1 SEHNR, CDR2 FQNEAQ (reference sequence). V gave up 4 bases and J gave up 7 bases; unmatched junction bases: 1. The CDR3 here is CASSSTGGQPQHF. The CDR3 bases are TGTGCCAGCAGCTCGACAGGGGGCCAGCCCCAGCATTTT.

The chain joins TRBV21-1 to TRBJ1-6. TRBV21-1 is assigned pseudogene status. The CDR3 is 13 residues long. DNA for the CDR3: TGTGCCAGCAATGATACTCTCGGGTTCACCCTCCACTTT. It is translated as CASNDTLGFTLHF.

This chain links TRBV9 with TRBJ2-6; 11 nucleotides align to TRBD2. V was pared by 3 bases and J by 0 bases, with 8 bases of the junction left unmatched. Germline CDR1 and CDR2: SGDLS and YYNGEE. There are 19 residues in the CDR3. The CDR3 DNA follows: TGTGCCAGCAGCGCGCGACTAGCGGGGAGGTCCTCTGGGGCCAACGTCCTGACTTTC. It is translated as CASSARLAGRSSGANVLTF. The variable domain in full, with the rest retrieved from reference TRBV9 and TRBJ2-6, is DSGVTQTPKHLITATGQRVTLRCSPRSGDLSVYWYQQSLDQGLQFLIQYYNGEERAKGNILERFSAQQFPDLHSELNLSSLELGDSALYFCASSARLAGRSSGANVLTFGAGSRLTVL.

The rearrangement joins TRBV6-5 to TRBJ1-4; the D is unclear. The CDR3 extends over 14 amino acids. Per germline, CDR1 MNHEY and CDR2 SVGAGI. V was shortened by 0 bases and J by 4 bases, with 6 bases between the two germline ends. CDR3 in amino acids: CASSYSRSNEKLFF. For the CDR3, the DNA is TGTGCCAGCAGTTACTCCAGGAGTAATGAAAAACTGTTTTTT.

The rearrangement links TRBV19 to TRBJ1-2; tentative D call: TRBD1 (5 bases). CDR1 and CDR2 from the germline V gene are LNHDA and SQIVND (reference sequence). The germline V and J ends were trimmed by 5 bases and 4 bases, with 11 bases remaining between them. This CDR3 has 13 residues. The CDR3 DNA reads TGTGCCAGTAGTCCCCAGGGCCTCTATGGCTACACCTTC. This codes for CASSPQGLYGYTF.

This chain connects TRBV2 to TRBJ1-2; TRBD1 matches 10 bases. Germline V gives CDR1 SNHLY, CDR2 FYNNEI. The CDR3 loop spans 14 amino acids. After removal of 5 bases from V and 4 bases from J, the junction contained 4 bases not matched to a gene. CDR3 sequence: CASSRDRGPYGYTF. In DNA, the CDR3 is TGTGCCAGCAGTAGAGACAGGGGGCCCTATGGCTACACCTTC.

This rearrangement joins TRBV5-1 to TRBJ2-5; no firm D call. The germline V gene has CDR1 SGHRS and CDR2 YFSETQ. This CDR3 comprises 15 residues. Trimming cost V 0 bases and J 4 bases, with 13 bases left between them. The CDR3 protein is CASSLGYIGSETQYF. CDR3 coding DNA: TGCGCCAGCAGCTTGGGTTATATAGGGTCAGAGACCCAGTACTTC.